The 24 T cell receptor beta chains given below trace back to one sample, sequenced in a study of blood T cell repertoires in COVID-19. Measured with immunoSEQ multiplex PCR; TCRdb has only the in-frame clones, and not every one. The sample holds 250,000 to 350,000 clones, about nine tenths seen once. Sequencing used peripheral blood. The receptors were sampled from a woman aged 25 to 39 with COVID-19, enrolled during active disease.

The chain has TRBV6-5 and TRBJ2-5; 7 nucleotides align to TRBD1. The length of the CDR3 is 13 residues. Germline V gene sequence: CDR1 MNHEY, CDR2 SVGAGI. V gave up 6 bases and J gave up 6 bases; unmatched junction bases: 7. Written as DNA, the CDR3 is TGTGCCAGCAGGGAGACAGGGCGTAAGACCCAGTACTTC. Amino acid sequence: CASRETGRKTQYF.

The chain links TRBV2 to TRBJ2-1, with 11 bases fitting TRBD2. The CDR3 totals 13 residues. Germline V lookup: CDR1 SNHLY, CDR2 FYNNEI. CDR3 protein: CVRGLAGGHEQFF. CDR3 sequence (DNA): TGTGTCCGAGGGTTAGCGGGAGGGCACGAGCAGTTCTTC. Full variable domain (rest looked up from reference TRBV2 and TRBJ2-1): EPEVTQTPSHQVTQMGQEVILRCVPISNHLYFYWYRQILGQKVEFLVSFYNNEISEKSEIFDDQFSVERPDGSNFTLKIRSTKLEDSAMYFCVRGLAGGHEQFFGPGTRLTVL.

This sequence joins TRBV9 and TRBJ2-1; 9 bases are a match to TRBD2. The ends lost 2 bases at V and 4 bases at J; junction bases unmatched: 16. CDR3 length: 19 amino acids. Germline assignment: CDR1 SGDLS and CDR2 YYNGEE. The CDR3 DNA sequence: TGTGCCAGCAGCGTGGGGACCGAAGTGCCGGGACTAGCATACAATGAGCAGTTCTTC. Its protein is CASSVGTEVPGLAYNEQFF. The full variable domain, in which reference TRBV9 and TRBJ2-1 provide the parts outside the CDR3, is DSGVTQTPKHLITATGQRVTLRCSPRSGDLSVYWYQQSLDQGLQFLIQYYNGEERAKGNILERFSAQQFPDLHSELNLSSLELGDSALYFCASSVGTEVPGLAYNEQFFGPGTRLTVL.

The J gene is TRBJ2-7, the V gene TRBV27; D unresolved. The CDR3 is 13 amino acids. Trimming left V 3 bases short and J 8 bases short, with 14 bases between. From germline, CDR1 is MNHEY and CDR2 SMNVEV (reference sequence). CDR3 coding DNA: TGTGCCAGCAGTTTGCATCAGGTAACCCAGCAGTACTTC. Translated: CASSLHQVTQQYF.

This chain links TRBV6-5 with TRBJ2-2, with D possibly TRBD1 on 5 matching bases. The CDR3 has 14 residues. The germline V and J ends were trimmed by 6 bases and 2 bases, with 10 bases remaining between them. Germline CDR1 and CDR2: MNHEY and SVGAGI. The CDR3 DNA follows: TGTGCCAGCAGGATACAGGTTAACACCGGGGAGCTGTTTTTT. Its protein product is CASRIQVNTGELFF.

The chain joins TRBV30 to TRBJ2-5; 8 bases match TRBD1. The J segment lost 1 base and the V segment lost 2 bases, leaving 6 bases of the junction unmatched. Germline V gene lookup returns CDR1 GTSNPN and CDR2 SVGIG (reference sequence). This CDR3 has 15 amino acids. The chain's CDR3 is CAWSKTDRAQETQYF. The CDR3 bases are TGTGCCTGGAGTAAGACGGACAGGGCCCAAGAGACCCAGTACTTC.

The V call is TRBV7-6, the J call TRBJ2-7; D may be TRBD2 (5 bases). The CDR3 consists of 13 residues. The V gene's germline CDR1 is SGHVS and CDR2 FNYEAQ. V gave up 5 bases and J gave up 0 bases, with 8 bases separating them. The CDR3 nucleotides read TGTGCCAGCAGCCGCCGGGACTCCTACGAGCAGTACTTC. This sequence encodes CASSRRDSYEQYF.

This clone was found a few times. V is TRBV20-1 and J is TRBJ2-7; unclear D gene. Trimming left V 4 bases short and J 2 bases short, with 3 bases between. Germline loops: CDR1 DFQATT, CDR2 SNEGSKA (reference sequence). This CDR3 has 10 amino acids. The CDR3 loop reads CSATAYEQYF. The CDR3 DNA reads as TGCAGTGCTACCGCCTACGAGCAGTACTTC.

This chain uses TRBV29-1 with TRBJ2-1; 10 bases match TRBD1. J was trimmed by 7 bases and V by 6 bases; bases with no gene match: 9. Germline assignment: CDR1 SQVTM and CDR2 ANQGSEA. The CDR3 spans 14 residues. The CDR3: CSVARQGARNEQFF. CDR3 bases: TGCAGCGTCGCGCGACAGGGGGCGAGGAATGAGCAGTTCTTC.

The V call is TRBV2, the J call TRBJ1-5; D perhaps matches TRBD1 (6 bases). The V end was cut by 6 bases, the J end by 0 bases, with 12 bases between. Per the germline V gene, CDR1 is SNHLY and CDR2 is FYNNEI. CDR3 size: 15 residues. CDR3 amino acids: CASRAGAYSNQPQHF. The CDR3 DNA reads as TGTGCCAGCAGAGCAGGGGCTTATAGCAATCAGCCCCAGCATTTT.

The CDR3 region is CASSDPDRGHEAFF. CDR3 nucleotides: TGTGCCAGCAGTGACCCCGACAGGGGTCATGAAGCTTTCTTT. The rearrangement joins TRBV25-1 to TRBJ1-1; 8 bases map to TRBD1. Germline CDR1 reads MGHDK; CDR2 reads SYGVNS. V was pared by 3 bases and J by 7 bases, with 7 bases of the junction left unmatched. The CDR3 runs to 14 residues.

This chain connects TRBV6-5 to TRBJ2-1, with D perhaps matching TRBD2 (6 bases). CDR1 and CDR2 from the germline V gene are MNHEY and SVGAGI. The CDR3 runs 14 residues. Deletions cut 0 bases from V and 6 bases from J, with 9 bases between. CDR3 protein: CASSYSRGGNEQFF. As DNA, the CDR3 is TGTGCCAGCAGTTACTCGAGGGGAGGCAATGAGCAGTTCTTC.

This sequence joins TRBV23-1 and TRBJ2-1; TRBD2 is a possible D gene (6 bases). TRBV23-1 is an ORF for which the function is uncertain. With 8 bases removed from V and 6 bases from J, the gap between germline ends came to 20 bases. CDR3 length: 15 amino acids. The CDR3 nucleotides are TGCGCCAGCGGGCTAGCGTTAGGGATCTCCAATGAGCAGTTCTTC. Translating gives CASGLALGISNEQFF.

This chain connects TRBV7-9 to TRBJ1-6, with D possibly TRBD1 on 6 matching bases. Per germline, CDR1 SEHNR and CDR2 FQNEAQ (reference sequence). V lost 2 bases, J lost 6 bases, and 11 bases lay in between. There are 15 residues in the CDR3. This CDR3 reads CASSLRGQSNSPLHF. CDR3 bases: TGTGCCAGCAGCTTACGAGGACAGTCTAATTCACCCCTCCACTTT.

The chain employs TRBV28 and TRBJ2-2, with D perhaps matching TRBD2 (6 bases). Germline V CDR1 and CDR2: MDHEN, SYDVKM. The V end was cut by 7 bases, the J end by 3 bases, with 12 bases between. This CDR3 is built from 14 residues. Here the CDR3 reads CASTMGGYTGELFF. The CDR3 DNA reads as TGTGCCAGCACGATGGGGGGATACACCGGGGAGCTGTTTTTT.

The chain recombines TRBV4-1 with TRBJ1-3; 7 bases match TRBD1. The CDR3 is made up of 19 amino acids. In germline, CDR1 is MGHRA, CDR2 YSYEKL. With 2 bases clipped from V and 0 bases from J, the junction kept 13 bases outside the gene matches. CDR3 sequence (DNA): TGCGCCAGCAGCCAACGGGGGTCCGGACAGGCAAACTCTGGAAACACCATATATTTT. Protein product: CASSQRGSGQANSGNTIYF.

This clone has just one count. The chain uses TRBV28 and TRBJ2-3; D gene uncertain. V lost 0 bases, J lost 2 bases, and 15 bases lay in between. The CDR3 extends over 17 amino acids. CDR1 is MDHEN and CDR2 is SYDVKM in the germline V gene. CDR3 nucleotides: TGTGCCAGCAGTTTATGGGCAGGCCGATCCAACACAGATACGCAGTATTTT. Encoded protein: CASSLWAGRSNTDTQYF.

This rearrangement joins TRBV18 to TRBJ2-5; no clear D. Trimming pared 3 bases from V and 1 base from J, leaving 9 bases between. CDR1 is KGHSH and CDR2 is LQKENI in the germline V gene. CDR3 length equals 14 residues. DNA of the CDR3: TGTGCCAGCTCACCGGCGGTAGCCCAAGAGACCCAGTACTTC. Translation: CASSPAVAQETQYF.

This clone occurred once. The chain links TRBV10-2 to TRBJ1-3, with D unresolved. The length of the CDR3 is 16 residues. CDR1 WSHSY and CDR2 SAAADI come from the germline V gene. Trimming shortened V by 0 bases and J by 3 bases, and 12 bases separated the two germline ends. CDR3 region: CASSESVGGFGNTIYF. The CDR3 bases are TGCGCCAGCAGTGAGTCGGTAGGAGGCTTTGGAAACACCATATATTTT.

J is TRBJ2-1 and V is TRBV7-2; 10 bases are shared with TRBD2. CDR3 length: 15 residues. Germline-derived CDR1 and CDR2 are SGHTA and FQGNSA. Losses at the gene ends were 2 bases for V and 4 bases for J; bases not matched to a gene: 2. CDR3 sequence: CASSLTSGIYNEQFF. CDR3 coding DNA: TGTGCCAGCAGCTTAACTAGCGGGATTTACAATGAGCAGTTCTTC.

The chain joins TRBV5-1 to TRBJ1-1; D is unclear. V was trimmed by 1 base and J by 1 base, leaving 8 bases between them. The germline V gene has CDR1 SGHRS and CDR2 YFSETQ. The CDR3 covers 14 residues. The CDR3 sequence is CASSLTPGNTEAFF. The CDR3 DNA reads TGCGCCAGCAGCTTGACACCAGGGAACACTGAAGCTTTCTTT.

This chain's CDR3 is CASTTGFKEKLFF. The CDR3 DNA follows: TGTGCCAGTACTACAGGGTTTAAGGAAAAACTGTTTTTT. This chain connects TRBV19 to TRBJ1-4; D is possibly TRBD1 (6 bases). V was trimmed by 7 bases and J by 8 bases, leaving 14 bases between them. The germline gives CDR1 LNHDA, CDR2 SQIVND (reference sequence). CDR3 length: 13 amino acids.

The chain employs TRBV11-2 and TRBJ1-6; D is unclear. This CDR3 has 14 amino acids. Germline assignment: CDR1 SGHAT and CDR2 FQNNGV. Trimming left V 7 bases short and J 5 bases short, with 12 bases between. DNA of the CDR3: TGTGCCAGCACCATTACCCAGGATAATTCACCCCTCCACTTT. The encoded protein is CASTITQDNSPLHF. Looking up the rest from reference TRBV11-2 and TRBJ1-6 gives the full variable domain: EAGVAQSPRYKIIEKRQSVAFWCNPISGHATLYWYQQILGQGPKLLIQFQNNGVVDDSQLPKDRFSAERLKGVDSTLKIQPAKLEDSAVYLCASTITQDNSPLHFGNGTRLTVT.

The rearrangement links TRBV5-1 to TRBJ1-1, with TRBD1 matching over 7 bases. The trim removed 0 bases at V and 7 bases at J, leaving 3 bases unmatched. The CDR3 runs to 13 residues. Germline CDR1 is SGHRS and CDR2 is YFSETQ. This chain's CDR3 is CASSLDRGIEAFF. The CDR3 region has the DNA TGCGCCAGCAGCTTGGACAGGGGTATTGAAGCTTTCTTT. The variable domain in full, with the rest retrieved from reference TRBV5-1 and TRBJ1-1, is KAGVTQTPRYLIKTRGQQVTLSCSPISGHRSVSWYQQTPGQGLQFLFEYFSETQRNKGNFPGRFSGRQFSNSRSEMNVSTLELGDSALYLCASSLDRGIEAFFGQGTRLTVV.